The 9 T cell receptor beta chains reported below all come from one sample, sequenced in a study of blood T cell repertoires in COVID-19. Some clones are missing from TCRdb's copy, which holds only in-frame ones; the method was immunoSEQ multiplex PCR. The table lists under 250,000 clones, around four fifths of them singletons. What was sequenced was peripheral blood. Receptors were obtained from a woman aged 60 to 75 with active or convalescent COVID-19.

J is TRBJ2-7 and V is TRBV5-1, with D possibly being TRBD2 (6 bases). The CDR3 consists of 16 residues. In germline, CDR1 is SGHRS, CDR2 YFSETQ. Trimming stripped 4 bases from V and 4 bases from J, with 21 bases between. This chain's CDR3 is CASSAQGGTSRYEQYF. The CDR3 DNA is TGCGCCAGCAGCGCGCAGGGCGGGACGTCTCGTTACGAGCAGTACTTC. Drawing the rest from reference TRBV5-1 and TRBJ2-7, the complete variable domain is KAGVTQTPRYLIKTRGQQVTLSCSPISGHRSVSWYQQTPGQGLQFLFEYFSETQRNKGNFPGRFSGRQFSNSRSEMNVSTLELGDSALYLCASSAQGGTSRYEQYFGPGTRLTVT.

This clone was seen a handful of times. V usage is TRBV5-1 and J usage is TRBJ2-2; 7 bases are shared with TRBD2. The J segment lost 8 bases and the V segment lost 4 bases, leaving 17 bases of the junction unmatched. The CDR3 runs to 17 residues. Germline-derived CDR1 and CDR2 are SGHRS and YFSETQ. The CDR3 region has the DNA TGCGCCAGCAGCCCGAGGTCGGGACTATCTAGGAGGGGGGAGCTGTTTTTT. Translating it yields CASSPRSGLSRRGELFF.

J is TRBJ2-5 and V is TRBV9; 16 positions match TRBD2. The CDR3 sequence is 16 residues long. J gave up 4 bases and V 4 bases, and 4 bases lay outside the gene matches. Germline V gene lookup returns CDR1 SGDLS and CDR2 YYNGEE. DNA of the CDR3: TGTGCCAGCAGCCCCGGGACTAGCGGGGGGGTAGAGACCCAGTACTTC. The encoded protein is CASSPGTSGGVETQYF.

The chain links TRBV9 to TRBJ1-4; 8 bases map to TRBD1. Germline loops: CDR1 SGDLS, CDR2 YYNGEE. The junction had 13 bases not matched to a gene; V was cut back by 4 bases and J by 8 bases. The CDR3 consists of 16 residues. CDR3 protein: CASSPNPRGLEEKLFF. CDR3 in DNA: TGTGCCAGCAGCCCCAACCCCAGGGGGCTGGAGGAAAAACTGTTTTTT.

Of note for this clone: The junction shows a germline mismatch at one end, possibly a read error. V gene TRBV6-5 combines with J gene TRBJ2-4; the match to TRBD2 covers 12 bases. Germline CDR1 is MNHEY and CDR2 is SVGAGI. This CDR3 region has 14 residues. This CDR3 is CASSRKRTSGTPSF. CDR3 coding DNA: TGTGCCAGCAGCCGAAAAAGGACTAGCGGGACCCCCAGTTTC.

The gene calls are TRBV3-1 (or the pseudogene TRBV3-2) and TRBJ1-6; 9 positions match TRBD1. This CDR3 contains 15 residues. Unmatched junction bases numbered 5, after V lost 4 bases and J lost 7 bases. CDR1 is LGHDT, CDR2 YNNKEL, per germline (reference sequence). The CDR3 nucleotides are TGTGCCAGCAGCCGCGAAGGACAGGGGAATTCACCCCTCCACTTT. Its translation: CASSREGQGNSPLHF.

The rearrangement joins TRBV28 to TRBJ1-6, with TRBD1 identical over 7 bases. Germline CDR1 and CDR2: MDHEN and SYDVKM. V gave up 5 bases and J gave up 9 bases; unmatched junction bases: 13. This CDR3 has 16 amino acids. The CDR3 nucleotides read TGTGCCAGCAGTCCTCAGGGGAGACAGGGAACTTCACCCCTCCACTTT. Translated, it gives CASSPQGRQGTSPLHF.

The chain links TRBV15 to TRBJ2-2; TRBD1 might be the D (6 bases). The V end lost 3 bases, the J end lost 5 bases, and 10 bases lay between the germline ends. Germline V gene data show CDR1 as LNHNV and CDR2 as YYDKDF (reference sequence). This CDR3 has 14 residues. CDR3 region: CATSSLTGTGELFF. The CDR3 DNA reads TGTGCCACCAGCAGTCTCACAGGGACCGGGGAGCTGTTTTTT.

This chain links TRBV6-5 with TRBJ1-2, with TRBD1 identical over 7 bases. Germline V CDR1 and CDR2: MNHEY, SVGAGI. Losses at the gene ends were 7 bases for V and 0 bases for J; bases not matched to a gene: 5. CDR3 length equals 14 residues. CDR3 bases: TGTGCCAGCACCCCCCAGGGGGCTAACTATGGCTACACCTTC. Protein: CASTPQGANYGYTF.